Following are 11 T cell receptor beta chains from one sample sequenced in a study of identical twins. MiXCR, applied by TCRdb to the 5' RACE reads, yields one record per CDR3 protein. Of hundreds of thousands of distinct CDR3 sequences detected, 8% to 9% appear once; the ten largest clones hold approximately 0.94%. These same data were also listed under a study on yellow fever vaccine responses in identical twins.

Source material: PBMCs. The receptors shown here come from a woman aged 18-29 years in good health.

In nucleotides, the CDR3 is TGTGCCAGCTCACCCTTTCGGACTAGCGGATCAGAAGAGACCCAGTACTTC. Translation: CASSPFRTSGSEETQYF. This chain links TRBV18 with TRBJ2-5, with 10 bases aligning to TRBD2. This CDR3 contains 17 residues. From germline, CDR1 is KGHSH and CDR2 LQKENI. The J segment lost 3 bases and the V segment lost 3 bases, leaving 10 bases of the junction unmatched.

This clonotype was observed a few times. The CDR3 loop reads CASSHELAGAWQETQYF. In DNA, the CDR3 is TGTGCCAGCAGCCACGAACTAGCGGGGGCATGGCAAGAGACCCAGTACTTC. This sequence joins TRBV3-1 and TRBJ2-5, with TRBD2 matching 11 bases. Trimming took 3 bases from V and 2 from J; bases not matched to a gene: 8. The CDR3 sequence is 17 residues long. The germline gives CDR1 LGHDT, CDR2 YNNKEL (reference sequence).

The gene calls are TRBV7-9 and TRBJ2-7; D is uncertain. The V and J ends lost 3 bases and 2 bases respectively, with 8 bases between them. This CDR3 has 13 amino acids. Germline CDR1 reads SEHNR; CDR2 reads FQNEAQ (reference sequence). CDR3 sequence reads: CASSFGYTYEQYF. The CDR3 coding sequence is TGTGCCAGCAGCTTCGGCTACACCTACGAGCAGTACTTC.

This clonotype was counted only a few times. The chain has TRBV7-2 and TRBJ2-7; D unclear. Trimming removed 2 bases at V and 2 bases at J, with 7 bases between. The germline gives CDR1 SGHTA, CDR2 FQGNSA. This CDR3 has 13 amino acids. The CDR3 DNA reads TGTGCCAGCAGCTTATACAAAACCTACGAGCAGTACTTC. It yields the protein CASSLYKTYEQYF.

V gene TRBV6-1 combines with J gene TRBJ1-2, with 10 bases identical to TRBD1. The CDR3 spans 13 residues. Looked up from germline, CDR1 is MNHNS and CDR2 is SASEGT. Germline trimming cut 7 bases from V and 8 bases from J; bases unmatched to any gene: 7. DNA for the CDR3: TGTGCCAGCATCTCCGCGACAGGGGGCGGCTACACCTTC. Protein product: CASISATGGGYTF.

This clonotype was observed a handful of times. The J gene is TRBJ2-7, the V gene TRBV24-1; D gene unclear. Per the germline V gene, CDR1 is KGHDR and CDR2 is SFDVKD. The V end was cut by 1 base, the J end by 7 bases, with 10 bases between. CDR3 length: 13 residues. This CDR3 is CATSDFSRPEQYF. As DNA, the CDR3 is TGTGCCACCAGTGATTTTTCCAGACCGGAGCAGTACTTC.

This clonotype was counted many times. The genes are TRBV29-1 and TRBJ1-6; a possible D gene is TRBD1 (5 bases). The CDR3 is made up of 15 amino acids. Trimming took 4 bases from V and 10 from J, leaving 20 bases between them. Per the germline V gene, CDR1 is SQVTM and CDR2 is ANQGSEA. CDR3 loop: CSVVQDNSMFSPLHF. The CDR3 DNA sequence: TGCAGCGTTGTACAGGATAACTCCATGTTCTCACCCCTCCACTTT. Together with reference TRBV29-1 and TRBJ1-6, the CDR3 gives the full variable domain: SAVISQKPSRDICQRGTSLTIQCQVDSQVTMMFWYRQQPGQSLTLIATANQGSEATYESGFVIDKFPISRPNLTFSTLTVSNMSPEDSSIYLCSVVQDNSMFSPLHFGNGTRLTVT.

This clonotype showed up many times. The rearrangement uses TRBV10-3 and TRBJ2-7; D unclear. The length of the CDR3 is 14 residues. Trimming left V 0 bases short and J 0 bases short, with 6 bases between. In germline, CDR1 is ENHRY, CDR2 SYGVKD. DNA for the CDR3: TGTGCCATCAGTGAGTCGAAGGCCTCCTACGAGCAGTACTTC. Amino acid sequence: CAISESKASYEQYF.

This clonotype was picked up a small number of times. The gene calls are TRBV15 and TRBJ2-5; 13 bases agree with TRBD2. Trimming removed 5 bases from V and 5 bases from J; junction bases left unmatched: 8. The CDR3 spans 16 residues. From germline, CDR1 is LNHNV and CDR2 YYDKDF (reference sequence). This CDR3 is CATSGLGLAGDETQYF. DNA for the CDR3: TGTGCCACCAGCGGACTCGGACTAGCGGGAGATGAGACCCAGTACTTC. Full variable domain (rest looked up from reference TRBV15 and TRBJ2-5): DAMVIQNPRYQVTQFGKPVTLSCSQTLNHNVMYWYQQKSSQAPKLLFHYYDKDFNNEADTPDNFQSRRPNTSFCFLDIRSPGLGDTAMYLCATSGLGLAGDETQYFGPGTRLLVL.

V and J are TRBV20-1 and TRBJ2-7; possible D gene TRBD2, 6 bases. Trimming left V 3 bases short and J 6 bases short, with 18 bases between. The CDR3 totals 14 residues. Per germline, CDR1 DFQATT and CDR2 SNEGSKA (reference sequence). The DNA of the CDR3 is TGCAGTGCTAGCGATCCCGCTCTGGGGGGCGAGCAGTACTTC. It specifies CSASDPALGGEQYF.

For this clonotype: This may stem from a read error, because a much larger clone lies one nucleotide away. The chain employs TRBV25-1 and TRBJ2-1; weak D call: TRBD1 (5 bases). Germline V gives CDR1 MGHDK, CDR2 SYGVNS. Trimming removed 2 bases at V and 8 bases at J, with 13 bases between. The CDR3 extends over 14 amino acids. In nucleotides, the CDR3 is TGTGCCAGCAGTGAAATTGGGGCGTCCGATGAGCAGTTCTTC. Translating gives CASSEIGASDEQFF.